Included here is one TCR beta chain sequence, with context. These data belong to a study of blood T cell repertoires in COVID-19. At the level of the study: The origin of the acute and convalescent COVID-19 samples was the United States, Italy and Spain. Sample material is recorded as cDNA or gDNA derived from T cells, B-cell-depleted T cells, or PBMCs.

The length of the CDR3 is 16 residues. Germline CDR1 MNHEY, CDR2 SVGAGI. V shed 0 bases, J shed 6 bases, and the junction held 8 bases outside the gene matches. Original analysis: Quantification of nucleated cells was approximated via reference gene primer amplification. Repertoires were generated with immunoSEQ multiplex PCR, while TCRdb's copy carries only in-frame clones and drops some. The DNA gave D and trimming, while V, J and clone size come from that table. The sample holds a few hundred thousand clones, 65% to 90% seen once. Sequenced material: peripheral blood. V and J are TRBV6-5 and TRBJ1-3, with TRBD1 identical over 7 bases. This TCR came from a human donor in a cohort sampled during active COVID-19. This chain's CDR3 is CASSYSSTGNENTIYF. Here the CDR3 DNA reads TGTGCCAGCAGTTACTCATCGACAGGGAATGAAAACACCATATATTTT.